These 23 T cell receptor beta chains share one sample of origin, sequenced in a study of T-cell reconstitution after alpha-beta-depleted transplantation in children. Molecular barcoding with unique molecular identifiers was used for the TCRbeta library. One entry per CDR3 protein, called by TCRdb with MiXCR from the PCR reads. Of approximately 1,000,000 distinct CDR3 sequences detected, about 31% appear once; the ten largest clones hold about 28%. Sequencing used PBMCs, mostly from graft donor cells, obtained 360 days after TCRalphabeta/CD19-depleted stem cell transplant. The receptors were sampled from a boy under two years old who had a stem cell transplant for SCID, so the T cells may come from the graft donor.

This clonotype showed up just a few times. J is TRBJ2-7 and V is TRBV6-5; D not certain. Germline values: CDR1 MNHEY, CDR2 SVGAGI. The ends were cut back, 0 bases at V and 4 bases at J, with 16 bases in the middle. The CDR3 runs to 16 residues. In DNA form, the CDR3 reads TGTGCCAGCAGTTACTCGGCCGCGGAGAAAAGGTACGAGCAGTACTTC. It yields the protein CASSYSAAEKRYEQYF.

On this clonotype itself: Sequence at one end of the junction differs from germline and may be a read error. V is TRBV20-1 and J is TRBJ2-1, with 8 bases that match TRBD1. From germline, CDR1 is DFQATT and CDR2 SNEGSKA (reference sequence). The CDR3 has 17 residues. CDR3 bases: TGCTGTGCTAGCCCCCCCCCTCAGGGGGCTTTCAACAATGAGCAGTTCTTC. This codes for CCASPPPQGAFNNEQFF.

This chain joins TRBV7-9 and TRBJ2-7; 10 bases fit TRBD1. The CDR3 covers 15 residues. The V and J ends lost 5 bases and 2 bases, in that order; junction bases with no gene match: 6. CDR1 SEHNR and CDR2 FQNEAQ come from the germline V gene (reference sequence). The CDR3 is CASSRDRGGTYEQYF. The CDR3, as DNA: TGTGCCAGCAGCCGGGACAGGGGAGGCACCTACGAGCAGTACTTC.

This clonotype has just a few counts. V and J are TRBV5-1 and TRBJ1-2; TRBD1 matches 9 bases. CDR3 size: 14 residues. Germline assignment: CDR1 SGHRS and CDR2 YFSETQ. The trim removed 2 bases at V and 6 bases at J, leaving 5 bases unmatched. Here the CDR3 DNA reads TGCGCCAGCAGCTTCGGGACAGGGACTAATGGCTACACCTTC. The encoded protein is CASSFGTGTNGYTF.

This chain uses TRBV6-1 with TRBJ2-3, with D tentatively TRBD1 or TRBD2 (6 bases each). The CDR3 totals 16 residues. The germline V gene has CDR1 MNHNS and CDR2 SASEGT. Between the trimmed V and J ends, which lost 6 bases and 0 bases, there was a span of 16 bases. CDR3 sequence: CASSRGTKISTDTQYF. As DNA, the CDR3 is TGTGCCAGCAGCCGCGGGACAAAAATTAGCACAGATACGCAGTATTTT.

J is TRBJ2-1 and V is TRBV29-1; 7 nucleotides agree with TRBD2. The CDR3 spans 16 residues. Germline V gene data show CDR1 as SQVTM and CDR2 as ANQGSEA. After removal of 4 bases from V and 9 bases from J, the junction contained 18 bases not matched to a gene. CDR3 in amino acids: CSVGRPWGGEDSEQFF. CDR3 DNA: TGCAGCGTTGGTCGTCCGTGGGGGGGGGAAGATAGTGAGCAGTTCTTC.

V and J are TRBV29-1 and TRBJ2-4; no definite D call. The length of the CDR3 is 12 residues. Germline V gives CDR1 SQVTM, CDR2 ANQGSEA. V was shortened by 4 bases and J by 8 bases, with 12 bases between the two germline ends. This CDR3 reads CSVVSPKDIQYF. CDR3 coding DNA: TGCAGCGTTGTGTCACCGAAGGACATTCAGTACTTC.

The rearrangement uses TRBV18 and TRBJ1-4; D is ambiguous. The V gene lost 6 bases and the J gene lost 7 bases, with 18 bases spanning the gap. Per germline, CDR1 KGHSH and CDR2 LQKENI. This CDR3 is built from 15 residues. The CDR3, as DNA: TGTGCCAGCTCCTTCGACGGCCTGTCGGGTGAAAAACTGTTTTTT. Amino acid sequence: CASSFDGLSGEKLFF.

This clonotype was seen only a few times. The genes are TRBV19 and TRBJ2-1; 7 bases fit TRBD2. Germline lookup yields CDR1 LNHDA and CDR2 SQIVND (reference sequence). The CDR3 runs to 16 residues. The V and J ends lost 1 base and 0 bases, in that order; junction bases with no gene match: 3. The DNA for the CDR3 is TGTGCCAGTAGTATAGTGGGGGGGATCTCCTACAATGAGCAGTTCTTC. Residues: CASSIVGGISYNEQFF.

V is TRBV7-8 and J is TRBJ2-1; maybe TRBD2 (6 bases). The germline V and J ends were trimmed by 0 bases and 4 bases, with 10 bases remaining between them. The germline CDR1 and CDR2 sequences are SGHVS and FQNEAQ. CDR3 length: 15 amino acids. Here the CDR3 reads CASSLALSGYNEQFF. The CDR3, as DNA: TGTGCCAGCAGCTTAGCTCTTAGCGGTTACAATGAGCAGTTCTTC.

This clonotype turned up a few times. V is TRBV11-2 and J is TRBJ2-1, with D uncertain. The CDR3 totals 14 residues. The V end lost 3 bases, the J end lost 0 bases, and 6 bases lay between the germline ends. From germline, CDR1 is SGHAT and CDR2 FQNNGV. The CDR3 is CASSFWSSYNEQFF. Written as DNA, the CDR3 is TGTGCCAGCAGCTTCTGGAGCTCCTACAATGAGCAGTTCTTC.

V is TRBV29-1 and J is TRBJ2-3, with a possible D match to TRBD2 (6 bases). Between the trimmed V and J ends, which lost 8 bases and 1 base, there was a span of 13 bases. The length of the CDR3 is 13 residues. Germline V CDR1 and CDR2: SQVTM, ANQGSEA. The CDR3 protein is CSTSWGGTDTQYF. The CDR3 region has the DNA TGCAGCACCTCCTGGGGGGGCACAGATACGCAGTATTTT.

This clonotype appeared a few times. J is TRBJ2-5 and V is TRBV9; TRBD2 aligns across 11 bases. The germline gives CDR1 SGDLS, CDR2 YYNGEE. The CDR3 extends over 16 amino acids. J gave up 3 bases and V 0 bases, and 4 bases lay outside the gene matches. CDR3 amino acids: CASSVGLSGGEETQYF. In DNA, the CDR3 is TGTGCCAGCAGCGTAGGCCTTAGCGGGGGGGAAGAGACCCAGTACTTC.

This clonotype showed up just a few times. The CDR3 nucleotides read TGCAGCGTTGTAAAGGGGGCCCGACCTTACAATGAGCAGTTCTTC. Translating gives CSVVKGARPYNEQFF. The chain uses TRBV29-1 and TRBJ2-1; 7 nucleotides agree with TRBD1. This CDR3 is built from 15 residues. The junction had 10 bases not matched to a gene; V was cut back by 4 bases and J by 4 bases. Germline V CDR1 and CDR2: SQVTM, ANQGSEA.

This clonotype has at least ten counts. J is TRBJ1-2 and V is TRBV28, with TRBD1 as a possible D gene (5 bases). V was trimmed by 2 bases and J by 3 bases, leaving 10 bases between them. Germline CDR1 is MDHEN and CDR2 is SYDVKM. This CDR3 region has 14 residues. The CDR3 reads CASSLRGRHYGYTF. The CDR3, as DNA: TGTGCCAGCAGTTTACGGGGCCGTCACTATGGCTACACCTTC.

This clonotype was seen more than once but under ten times. V gene TRBV10-3 combines with J gene TRBJ2-7; D uncertain. This CDR3 has 11 amino acids. The germline V and J ends were trimmed by 7 bases and 8 bases, with 12 bases remaining between them. Germline assignment: CDR1 ENHRY and CDR2 SYGVKD. The CDR3 sequence is CAITAVWQQYF. The CDR3 DNA reads TGTGCCATCACCGCCGTCTGGCAGCAGTACTTC.

The CDR3: CASSRRGKTF. CDR3 nucleotide sequence: TGTGCCAGCAGCCGGCGGGGGAAGACCTTC. This chain links TRBV12-3 or TRBV12-4 with TRBJ1-2, with D possibly matching TRBD1 (5 bases). The CDR3 extends over 10 amino acids. With 6 bases removed from V and 14 bases from J, the gap between germline ends came to 13 bases.

V and J are TRBV7-6 and TRBJ2-2; D may correspond to TRBD1 or TRBD2 (6 bases each). CDR1 is SGHVS and CDR2 is FNYEAQ in the germline V gene. V was trimmed by 5 bases and J by 4 bases, leaving 17 bases between them. The CDR3 is 16 amino acids. CDR3 sequence reads: CASSPKGEVITGELFF. The CDR3 region has the DNA TGTGCCAGCAGCCCAAAGGGGGAGGTAATCACCGGGGAGCTGTTTTTT. The full variable domain, its missing parts supplied by reference TRBV7-6 and TRBJ2-2, is GAGVSQSPRYKVTKRGQDVALRCDPISGHVSLYWYRQALGQGPEFLTYFNYEAQQDKSGLPNDRFSAERPEGSISTLTIQRTEQRDSAMYRCASSPKGEVITGELFFGEGSRLTVL.

The chain is built from TRBV12-5 and TRBJ1-5; D is perhaps TRBD1 (6 bases). The CDR3 is made up of 18 amino acids. V lost 1 base to trimming and J lost 5 bases, with 21 bases between them. CDR1 is LGHNT and CDR2 is FRNRAP in the germline V gene. The CDR3 region is CASGLDPRRGAMDQPQHF. CDR3 DNA: TGTGCTAGTGGTTTGGATCCCCGAAGGGGGGCTATGGATCAGCCCCAGCATTTT. Full variable domain (remainder filled in from reference TRBV12-5 and TRBJ1-5): DARVTQTPRHKVTEMGQEVTMRCQPILGHNTVFWYRQTMMQGLELLAYFRNRAPLDDSGMPKDRFSAEMPDATLATLKIQPSEPRDSAVYFCASGLDPRRGAMDQPQHFGDGTRLSIL.

This clonotype occurred a few times. The genes are TRBV18 and TRBJ2-4, with D perhaps matching TRBD2 (5 bases). The CDR3 is 14 residues long. V lost 3 bases, J lost 8 bases, and 14 bases lay in between. Germline CDR1 KGHSH, CDR2 LQKENI. The CDR3 DNA sequence: TGTGCCAGCTCACCGGGTGGAGGCGGAGACATTCAGTACTTC. Translation: CASSPGGGGDIQYF. Looking up the rest from reference TRBV18 and TRBJ2-4 gives the full variable domain: NAGVMQNPRHLVRRRGQEARLRCSPMKGHSHVYWYRQLPEEGLKFMVYLQKENIIDESGMPKERFSAEFPKEGPSILRIQQVVRGDSAAYFCASSPGGGGDIQYFGAGTRLSVL.

The rearrangement links TRBV11-2 to TRBJ1-1, with D unresolved. Germline V gene data show CDR1 as SGHAT and CDR2 as FQNNGV. V was cut by 0 bases and J by 8 bases, with 16 bases left in between. There are 15 residues in the CDR3. CDR3: CASSLEPGGRREAFF. In DNA, the CDR3 is TGTGCCAGCAGCTTAGAGCCGGGCGGGCGGCGGGAAGCTTTCTTT. Supplemented by reference TRBV11-2 and TRBJ1-1, the full variable domain reads EAGVAQSPRYKIIEKRQSVAFWCNPISGHATLYWYQQILGQGPKLLIQFQNNGVVDDSQLPKDRFSAERLKGVDSTLKIQPAKLEDSAVYLCASSLEPGGRREAFFGQGTRLTVV.

The V call is TRBV20-1, the J call TRBJ2-5; TRBD2 might be the D (6 bases). This CDR3 spans 14 amino acids. V gave up 6 bases and J gave up 2 bases, with 16 bases separating them. Looked up from germline, CDR1 is DFQATT and CDR2 is SNEGSKA (reference sequence). The CDR3 region has the DNA TGCAGTGCCGTGCGGGGCAGTCAACAAGAGACCCAGTACTTC. Protein product: CSAVRGSQQETQYF.

In its sample, this clonotype was seen a few times. The chain has TRBV11-2 and TRBJ1-1, with D possibly being TRBD1 (6 bases). V lost 1 base to trimming and J lost 1 base, with 10 bases between them. CDR3 length: 15 residues. The germline V gene encodes CDR1 SGHAT and CDR2 FQNNGV. CDR3 sequence reads: CASSLAGQPNTEAFF. The DNA for the CDR3 is TGTGCCAGCAGCTTAGCTGGACAGCCGAACACTGAAGCTTTCTTT.